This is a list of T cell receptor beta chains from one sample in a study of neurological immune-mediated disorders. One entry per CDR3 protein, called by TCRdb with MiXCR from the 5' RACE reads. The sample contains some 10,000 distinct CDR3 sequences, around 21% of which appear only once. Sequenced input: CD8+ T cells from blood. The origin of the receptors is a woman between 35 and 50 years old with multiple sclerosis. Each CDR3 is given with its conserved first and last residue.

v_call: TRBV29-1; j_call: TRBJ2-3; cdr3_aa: CSVVSRKADTQYF
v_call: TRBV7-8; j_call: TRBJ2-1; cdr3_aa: CASSLAGRRGVYNEQFF
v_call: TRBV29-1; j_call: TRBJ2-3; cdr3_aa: CSGGTGTTDTQYF
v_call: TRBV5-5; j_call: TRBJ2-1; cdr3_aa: CASSLHSRAYNEQFF
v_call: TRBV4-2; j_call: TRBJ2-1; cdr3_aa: CASSQTSGGYNEQFF
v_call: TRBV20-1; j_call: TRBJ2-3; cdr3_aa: CSASFGLASADTQYF
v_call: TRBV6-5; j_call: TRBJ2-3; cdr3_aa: CASSYSTGIYTDTQYF
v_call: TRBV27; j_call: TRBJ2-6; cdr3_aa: CASSLRAWANVLTF
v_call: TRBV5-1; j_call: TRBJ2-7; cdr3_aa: CASSSMRTSYEQYF
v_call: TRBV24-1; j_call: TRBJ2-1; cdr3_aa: CATSDSGTSEDEQFF
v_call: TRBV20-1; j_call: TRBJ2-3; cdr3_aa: CSARTVRSTDTQYF
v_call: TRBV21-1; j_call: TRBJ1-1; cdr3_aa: CASSARNYRGRNTEAFF
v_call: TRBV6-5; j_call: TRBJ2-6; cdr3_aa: CASTLAGGPSGANVLTF
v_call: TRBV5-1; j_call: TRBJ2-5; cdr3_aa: CASSFSSGFETQYF
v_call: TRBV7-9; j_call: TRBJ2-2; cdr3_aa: CASSFGDGNTGELFF
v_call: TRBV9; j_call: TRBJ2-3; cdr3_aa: CASSRGADTQYF
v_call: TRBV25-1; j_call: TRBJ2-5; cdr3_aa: CASSDWASLQETQYF
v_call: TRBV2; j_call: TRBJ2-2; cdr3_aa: CASSAFLDSTGELFF
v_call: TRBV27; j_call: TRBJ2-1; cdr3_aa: CASSFRGEQFF
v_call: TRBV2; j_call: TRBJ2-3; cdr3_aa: CASSVRGVKDTQYF
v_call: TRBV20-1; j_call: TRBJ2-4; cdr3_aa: CSARELAGGHIQYF
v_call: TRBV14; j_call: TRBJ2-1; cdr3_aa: CASSLVSSSYNGQFF
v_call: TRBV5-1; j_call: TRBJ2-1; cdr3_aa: CASSLDPVTGSNEQFF
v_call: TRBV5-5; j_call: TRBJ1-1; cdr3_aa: CASSLVRGYTEAFF
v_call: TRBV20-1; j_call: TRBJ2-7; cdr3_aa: CSADEQYF
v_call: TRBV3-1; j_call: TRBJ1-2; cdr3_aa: CASSQVAGRLSYTF
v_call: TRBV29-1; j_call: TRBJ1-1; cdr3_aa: CSVDGGVNTEAFF
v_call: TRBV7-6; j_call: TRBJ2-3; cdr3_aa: CASSLGAGGLTDTQYF
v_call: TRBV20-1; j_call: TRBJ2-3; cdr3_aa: CSARTGIGTDTQYF
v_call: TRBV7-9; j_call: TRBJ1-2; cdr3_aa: CASSVPYWTGVDGYTF
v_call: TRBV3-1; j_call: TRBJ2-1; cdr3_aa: CASSQTGTGVNEQFF
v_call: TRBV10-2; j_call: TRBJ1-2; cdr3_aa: CASSESGGLSDTDGYTF
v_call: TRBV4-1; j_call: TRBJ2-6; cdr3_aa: CASSPSKGAGANVLTF
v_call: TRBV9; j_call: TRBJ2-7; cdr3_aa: CASSPAGGFYEQYF
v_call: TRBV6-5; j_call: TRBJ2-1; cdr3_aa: CASSMGQALGEQFF
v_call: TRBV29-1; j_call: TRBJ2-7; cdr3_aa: CSVSTAGEQYF
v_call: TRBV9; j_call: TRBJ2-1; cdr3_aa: CASRGGESYNEQFF
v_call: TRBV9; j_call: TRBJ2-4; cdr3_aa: CASGGGKNIQYF
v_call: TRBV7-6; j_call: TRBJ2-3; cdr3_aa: CASSWTGGGTDTQYF
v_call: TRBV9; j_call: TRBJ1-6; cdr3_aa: CASNRRDRKSTLHF